One sample yielded the 4 T cell receptor beta chains listed below, sequenced in a study of T-cell memory formation after mild COVID-19. TCRdb re-analysed the 5' RACE reads in MiXCR, keeping a single row per CDR3 protein. The table lists over 500,000 distinct CDR3 sequences, 15% to 20% of them singletons, with around 7.8% in the top ten. Sequencing used PBMCs or a T cell subset sorted from them (not recorded which). The source is an adult woman who had mild COVID-19 (a few samples of this study predate the infection). Cell type and time point are not known.

This clonotype was observed at least ten times. V usage is TRBV7-3 and J usage is TRBJ2-3, with 7 bases that match TRBD1. Germline CDR1 and CDR2: SGHTA and FQGTGA. The junction had 2 bases not matched to a gene; V was cut back by 5 bases and J by 6 bases. The CDR3 contains 12 residues. The CDR3 here is CASSLQGDTQYF. Written as DNA, the CDR3 is TGTGCCAGCAGCCTACAGGGGGATACGCAGTATTTT.

This clonotype showed up just a few times. The V call is TRBV12-3 or TRBV12-4, the J call TRBJ2-3, with D possibly being TRBD1 (6 bases). The CDR3 loop spans 13 amino acids. Trimming took off 2 bases at V and 4 bases at J, with 7 bases between the two ends. CDR3 nucleotide sequence: TGTGCCAGCAGTTTAAGGGGGTCAGATACGCAGTATTTT. Protein sequence: CASSLRGSDTQYF.

This clonotype was counted only a few times. The genes are TRBV25-1 and TRBJ1-2; no reliable D call. V was cut by 3 bases and J by 7 bases, with 12 bases left in between. CDR1 is MGHDK and CDR2 is SYGVNS in the germline V gene. The CDR3 runs 13 residues. CDR3 nucleotide sequence: TGTGCCAGCAGTGACGTCAACAAGGCTGGCTACACCTTC. Its protein product is CASSDVNKAGYTF.

This clonotype was picked up many times. The chain joins TRBV7-3 to TRBJ1-1; D perhaps matches TRBD1 (6 bases). In germline, CDR1 is SGHTA, CDR2 FQGTGA. Trimming took off 1 base at V and 11 bases at J, with 14 bases between the two ends. The length of the CDR3 is 13 residues. This CDR3 reads CASSLNQAGEAFF. CDR3 coding DNA: TGTGCCAGCAGCTTAAATCAGGCAGGGGAGGCTTTCTTT.